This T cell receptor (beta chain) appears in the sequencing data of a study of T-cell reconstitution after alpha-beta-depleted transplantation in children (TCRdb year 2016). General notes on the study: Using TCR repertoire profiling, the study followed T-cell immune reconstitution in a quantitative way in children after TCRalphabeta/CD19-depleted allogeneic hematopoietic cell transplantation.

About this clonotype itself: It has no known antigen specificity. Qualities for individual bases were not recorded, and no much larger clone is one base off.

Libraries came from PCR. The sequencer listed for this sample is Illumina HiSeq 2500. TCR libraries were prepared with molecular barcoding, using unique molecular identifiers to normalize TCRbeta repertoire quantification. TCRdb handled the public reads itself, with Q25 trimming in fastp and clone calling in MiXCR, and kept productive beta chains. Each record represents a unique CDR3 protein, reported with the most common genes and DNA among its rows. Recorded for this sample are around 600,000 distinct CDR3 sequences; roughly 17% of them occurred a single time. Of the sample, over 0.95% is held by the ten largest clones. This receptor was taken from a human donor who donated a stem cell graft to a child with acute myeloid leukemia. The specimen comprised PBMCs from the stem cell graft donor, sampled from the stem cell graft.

Read as DNA, the sequence is TGTGCCAGCAGCTTTTCCGGGACTAACCTCTACGAGCAGTACTTC. Translated, it gives CASSFSGTNLYEQYF. The rearranged segments are TRBV11-2 and TRBJ2-7, and 7 bases in between align with TRBD2. The CDR3 covers 15 residues, taking in both the cysteine and the phenylalanine. The entry retains the CDR3 DNA only, 45 bases that are in frame from base 1. From a lookup of the germline V gene, CDR1 and CDR2 are SGHAT and FQNNGV. Compared with germline, V lacks 3 bases and J lacks 3 bases; bases without a gene match: 8.